The 19 T cell receptor beta chains below all came from one sample that was sequenced in a study of neurological immune-mediated disorders. MiXCR was run by TCRdb on the 5' RACE reads, yielding one entry per CDR3 protein. The sample gives under 35,000 distinct CDR3 sequences, roughly 25% of which show up once; about 27% is in the top ten. The sample comprised CD4+ T cells from blood. These receptors originate from a man aged 50 to 60 with HTLV-1-associated myelopathy (HAM/TSP).

This clonotype appeared many times. The gene calls are TRBV20-1 and TRBJ1-2; D is uncertain. In germline, CDR1 is DFQATT, CDR2 SNEGSKA (reference sequence). V lost 0 bases, J lost 4 bases, and 12 bases lay in between. There are 14 residues in the CDR3. CDR3: CSARDRWTSYGYTF. As DNA, the CDR3 is TGCAGTGCTAGAGATCGGTGGACCTCCTATGGCTACACCTTC.

This clonotype was recorded at least ten times. The genes are TRBV10-3 and TRBJ2-5; D gene unclear. V was clipped by 2 bases and J by 3 bases, with 1 base between them. The germline gives CDR1 ENHRY, CDR2 SYGVKD. This CDR3 has 11 amino acids. The CDR3 DNA is TGTGCCATCAGTGAGGAAGAGACCCAGTACTTC. Amino acid sequence: CAISEEETQYF.

In this sample, this clonotype is medium-sized. The CDR3: CASTNRVSYNSPLHF. CDR3 nucleotide sequence: TGTGCCAGCACCAACAGGGTCTCCTATAATTCACCCCTCCACTTT. V is TRBV27 and J is TRBJ1-6, with a weak D call TRBD1 (6 bases). The ends were cut back, 7 bases at V and 0 bases at J, with 10 bases in the middle. This CDR3 has 15 residues. Germline values: CDR1 MNHEY, CDR2 SMNVEV (reference sequence).

This clonotype was found many times. CDR3 bases: TGTGCCAGTAGTATTCTAGTTAACACCGGGGAGCTGTTTTTT. As protein: CASSILVNTGELFF. The rearrangement joins TRBV19 to TRBJ2-2; D is uncertain. From germline, CDR1 is LNHDA and CDR2 SQIVND (reference sequence). V lost 3 bases and J lost 2, with 7 bases in between. This CDR3 is built from 14 residues.

This clonotype came up many times. The rearrangement uses TRBV5-1 and TRBJ2-3; D may be TRBD2 (5 bases). Trimming removed 0 bases from V and 2 bases from J, with 7 bases in between. Per germline, CDR1 SGHRS and CDR2 YFSETQ. This CDR3 contains 14 residues. CDR3 sequence reads: CASSLGGYTDTQYF. The CDR3 DNA reads TGCGCCAGCAGCTTGGGAGGGTACACAGATACGCAGTATTTT.

This clonotype has just one count. The CDR3 nucleotides read TGTGCCAGCTCACCTGTGACAGGGCGGGACACTGAAGCTTTCTTT. Protein sequence: CASSPVTGRDTEAFF. The rearrangement links TRBV18 to TRBJ1-1; TRBD1 matches 7 bases. This CDR3 spans 15 amino acids. The junction had 7 bases not matched to a gene; V was cut back by 3 bases and J by 3 bases. CDR1 and CDR2 (germline): KGHSH, LQKENI.

The table lists this clonotype with a count of one. The chain links TRBV7-9 to TRBJ2-2, with 15 bases identical to TRBD2. CDR1 SEHNR and CDR2 FQNEAQ come from the germline V gene (reference sequence). The CDR3 has 18 residues. Trimming removed 4 bases from V and 0 bases from J; junction bases left unmatched: 3. The CDR3 nucleotides read TGTGCCAGCAGCTCGGGACTAGCGGGGGGCCCGAACACCGGGGAGCTGTTTTTT. Translated, it gives CASSSGLAGGPNTGELFF.

The CDR3 DNA is TGTGCCAGCCAGCGGGGGGGGGTAGTAGGCAATACGCAGTATTTT. Its protein is CASQRGGVVGNTQYF. The rearrangement uses TRBV3-1 and TRBJ2-3, with 10 bases fitting TRBD2. CDR1 and CDR2 from the germline V gene are LGHDT and YNNKEL (reference sequence). J lost 7 bases, V lost 8 bases, and 12 bases had no gene match. CDR3 length: 15 residues.

This clonotype occurred many times. This chain joins TRBV4-1 and TRBJ2-3; TRBD2 agrees at 7 bases. V trimming: 0 bases; J trimming: 2 bases; junction bases outside the gene matches: 5. There are 16 residues in the CDR3. The germline gives CDR1 MGHRA, CDR2 YSYEKL. The CDR3 nucleotides read TGCGCCAGCAGCCAAGATCCAGCGGGGACCACAGATACGCAGTATTTT. It codes for CASSQDPAGTTDTQYF.

The rearrangement uses TRBV5-1 and TRBJ2-1, with TRBD2 matching over 11 bases. This CDR3 comprises 15 residues. Germline V lookup: CDR1 SGHRS, CDR2 YFSETQ. J gave up 7 bases and V 4 bases, and 7 bases lay outside the gene matches. CDR3 coding DNA: TGCGCCAGCAGCATCCCGACTAGCGGGGTGAATGAGCAGTTCTTC. This translates into CASSIPTSGVNEQFF.

This clonotype was seen many times. The chain employs TRBV27 and TRBJ1-2, with TRBD1 matching 7 bases. This CDR3 spans 13 amino acids. V trimming: 4 bases; J trimming: 6 bases; junction bases outside the gene matches: 5. Germline V CDR1 and CDR2: MNHEY, SMNVEV (reference sequence). DNA of the CDR3: TGTGCCAGCAGTTCTAACACAGGGGATGGCTACACCTTC. Amino acid sequence: CASSSNTGDGYTF.

The J gene is TRBJ2-1, the V gene TRBV7-2; 10 bases fit TRBD2. Looked up from germline, CDR1 is SGHTA and CDR2 is FQGNSA. This CDR3 spans 16 amino acids. J was trimmed by 1 base and V by 5 bases; bases with no gene match: 5. The CDR3 loop is CASSGTSATSYNEQFF. CDR3 DNA: TGTGCCAGCAGCGGGACTAGCGCGACATCCTACAATGAGCAGTTCTTC.

The genes are TRBV4-1 and TRBJ1-1, with 7 bases that match TRBD1. This CDR3 is built from 16 residues. CDR1 is MGHRA, CDR2 YSYEKL, per germline. V gave up 2 bases and J gave up 5 bases; unmatched junction bases: 11. CDR3 sequence (DNA): TGCGCCAGCAGCCAATCAACAGGGGAAGGACGGACTGAAGCTTTCTTT. Translation: CASSQSTGEGRTEAFF.

This clonotype came up many times. The rearrangement joins TRBV11-2 to TRBJ2-7; D unresolved. Trimming cost V 2 bases and J 0 bases, with 8 bases left between them. Germline V CDR1 and CDR2: SGHAT, FQNNGV. The CDR3 is made up of 14 amino acids. The CDR3 region is CASSLNVISYEQYF. The DNA of the CDR3 is TGTGCCAGCAGCTTAAACGTAATCTCCTACGAGCAGTACTTC.

Ten or more counts support this clonotype. This rearrangement joins TRBV12-3 or TRBV12-4 to TRBJ1-1, with unresolved D. Deletions cut 1 base from V and 5 bases from J, with 11 bases between. The CDR3 extends over 14 amino acids. The CDR3 here is CASSLGSSETEAFF. The CDR3 DNA reads as TGTGCCAGCAGTTTAGGGAGTTCAGAGACTGAAGCTTTCTTT.

This clonotype rates as medium-sized. The chain carries TRBV15 and TRBJ2-1; D gene unclear. Germline-derived CDR1 and CDR2 are LNHNV and YYDKDF (reference sequence). The CDR3 is 14 amino acids. V lost 3 bases and J 12 bases, leaving 18 bases between the germline ends. The CDR3 is CATSSRTSGTGQFF. The CDR3 region has the DNA TGTGCCACCAGCAGCCGGACCTCGGGCACTGGGCAGTTCTTC.

This clonotype has ten or more counts. The chain has TRBV20-1 and TRBJ2-6; D is ambiguous. The ends were cut back, 4 bases at V and 0 bases at J, with 7 bases in the middle. Germline assignment: CDR1 DFQATT and CDR2 SNEGSKA (reference sequence). CDR3 length equals 14 residues. This chain's CDR3 is CSATGPSGANVLTF. As DNA, the CDR3 is TGCAGTGCTACCGGGCCCTCTGGGGCCAACGTCCTGACTTTC.

The V and J genes are TRBV5-1 and TRBJ2-7; D is possibly TRBD2 (6 bases). CDR1 is SGHRS and CDR2 is YFSETQ in the germline V gene. The CDR3 spans 13 residues. The V end lost 5 bases, the J end lost 3 bases, and 12 bases lay between the germline ends. CDR3 DNA sequence: TGCGCCAGCAGGAGATCGGGGGTCTACGAGCAGTACTTC. Translation gives CASRRSGVYEQYF.

This chain connects TRBV6-1 to TRBJ1-6; 10 bases map to TRBD1. Trimming took 10 bases from V and 10 from J; bases not matched to a gene: 13. The CDR3 sequence is 15 residues long. Germline loops: CDR1 MNHNS, CDR2 SASEGT. The CDR3 sequence is CANRGQGPLASPLHF. CDR3 DNA: TGTGCCAACAGGGGACAGGGGCCTTTAGCGTCACCCCTCCACTTT.